Listed below are T cell receptor beta chains from one sample, sequenced in a study of CD8+ T cells in alopecia areata. Sequenced by immunoSEQ multiplex PCR; TCRdb stores in-frame clones only, minus some. The repertoire holds around 80,000 clones, with 51% as singletons. What was sequenced was NKG2D-high CD8+ T cells sorted from blood. These receptors were taken from a human donor with alopecia areata. Each CDR3 is given with its conserved first and last residue. Each record gives: CDR3 protein, D gene, V gene. A D gene is named only where the DNA matches it firmly.

CASSLADSSYEQYF . TRBV7-9
CASSSREYNEQFF . TRBV27
CSVEVYGDEQYF . TRBV29-1
CSVPRGENTEAFF . TRBV29-1
CSAAGTDSYNEQFF TRBD1 TRBV29-1
CSVEDTRYGYTF . TRBV29-1
CANQGLSNTGELFF . TRBV27
CASMDGATSTDTQYF . TRBV2
CASSQELMNTEAFF . TRBV4-2
CASSHREGADEQFF TRBD2 TRBV4-1
CASSLGASGYYEQYF TRBD2 TRBV11-2
CSVEDPLLGYNEQFF . TRBV29-1
CASSRGPQETQYF . TRBV28
CASRPDRPTYNEQFF . TRBV7-2
CAWSAPGLAYEQYF TRBD2 TRBV30
CASSLTWMNTEAFF . TRBV27
CASSKGQGYEQYF . TRBV21-1
CASSPSTQAYNEQFF . TRBV28
CASSYSLMNEQFF . TRBV6-6
CASPQGNSMNTEAFF . TRBV18
CASRDRGNSPLHF TRBD1 TRBV28
CSVWDMAGASYEQYF TRBD2 TRBV29-1
CASSPMEGPHEQYF . TRBV5-4
CASSLAVAYEQYF . TRBV11-2
CASSQDHHYSYEQYF . TRBV4-3
CASSPQGEPPQPQHF . TRBV23-1
CASSREPEDETQYF . TRBV13
CSAIQMGGYTF . TRBV20-1
CASSSRTGELFF . TRBV28
CASLGSVRYEQYF . TRBV23-1
CASSLRQGAYNEQFF TRBD1 TRBV5-1
CASSQGGELFF . TRBV4-1
CASSPGLATTYTGELFF . TRBV27
CASSLFQFPQETQYF . TRBV28
CSVAGAPQETQYF . TRBV29-1
CASARANSYEQYF . TRBV19
CSVEKRLYRHYYYEQYF . TRBV29-1
CASSSETTGVYEQYF . TRBV27
CASSEHRDRVSKNIQYF TRBD1 TRBV2
CASSLVGNEQFF . TRBV11-2
CASSHNPTNTEAFF . TRBV4-1
CSVEEFRRVAGANVLTF . TRBV29-1
CSADSGDWTEAFF . TRBV29-1
CASSLTGIRSPLHF . TRBV27
CASSIRAHSDTQYF . TRBV27
CATKPGVDNYGYTF . TRBV7-9
CASSFEDPGGETQYF TRBD2 TRBV5-1
CASSSDRGPSRTDTQYF TRBD1 TRBV5-1
CASSVSRSDEQFF . TRBV2
CASGPGQDEQYF TRBD1 TRBV12-5
CSVASESNEKLFF . TRBV29-1
CASSLAQRVDQETQYF . TRBV7-9
CASSNRDRDTDTQYF TRBD1 TRBV13
CASSHRERDPYEQYF TRBD2 TRBV6-5
CASSPGKSLNEQFF . TRBV13
CASSEVLVTTNGYTF . TRBV2
CSVLGQLSYEQYF . TRBV29-1
CSVERETQYF . TRBV29-1
CASSLRKTGVSGLYNEQFF . TRBV4-1